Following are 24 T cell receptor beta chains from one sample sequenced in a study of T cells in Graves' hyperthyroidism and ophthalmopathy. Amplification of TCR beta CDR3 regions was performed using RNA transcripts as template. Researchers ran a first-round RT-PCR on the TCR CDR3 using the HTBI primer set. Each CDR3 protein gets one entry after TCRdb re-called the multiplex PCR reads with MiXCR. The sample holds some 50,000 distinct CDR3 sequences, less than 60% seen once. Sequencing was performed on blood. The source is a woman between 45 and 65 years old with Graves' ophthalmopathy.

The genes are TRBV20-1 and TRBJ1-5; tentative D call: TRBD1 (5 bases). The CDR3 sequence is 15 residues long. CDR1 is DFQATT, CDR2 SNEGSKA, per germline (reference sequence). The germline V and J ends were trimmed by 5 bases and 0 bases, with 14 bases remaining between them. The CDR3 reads CSAPWGEFSNQPQHF. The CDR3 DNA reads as TGCAGTGCTCCCTGGGGGGAATTTAGCAATCAGCCCCAGCATTTT.

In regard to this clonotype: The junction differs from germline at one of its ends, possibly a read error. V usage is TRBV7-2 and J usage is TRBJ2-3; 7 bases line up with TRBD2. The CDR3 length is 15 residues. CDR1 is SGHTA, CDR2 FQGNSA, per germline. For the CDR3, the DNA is TGTGCCAGCGGCTTAGGTGGACTAGGCACAGACACGCAGTATTTT. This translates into CASGLGGLGTDTQYF.

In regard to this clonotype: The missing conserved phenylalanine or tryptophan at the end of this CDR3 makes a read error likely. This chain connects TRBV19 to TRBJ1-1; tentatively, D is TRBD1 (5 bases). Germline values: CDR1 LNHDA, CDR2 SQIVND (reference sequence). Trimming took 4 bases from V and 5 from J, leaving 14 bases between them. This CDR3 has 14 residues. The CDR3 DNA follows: TGTGCCAGTAGTACTGGGACGGGGTTGACTGAAGCTTTCGTT. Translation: CASSTGTGLTEAFV.

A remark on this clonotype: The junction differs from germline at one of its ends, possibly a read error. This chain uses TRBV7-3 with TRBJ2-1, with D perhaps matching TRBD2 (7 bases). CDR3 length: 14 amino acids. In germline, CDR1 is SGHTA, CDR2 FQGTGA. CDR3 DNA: TGTGCCAGCGGCCCGGGGGGCGGGCAAGCGGAGCGGTTCTTC. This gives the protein CASGPGGGQAERFF.

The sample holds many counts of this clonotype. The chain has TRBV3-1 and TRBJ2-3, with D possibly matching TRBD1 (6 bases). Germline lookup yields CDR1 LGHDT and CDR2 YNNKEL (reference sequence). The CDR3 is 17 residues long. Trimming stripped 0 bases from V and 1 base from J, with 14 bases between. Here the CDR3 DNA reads TGTGCCAGCAGCCAAGACCCGACAGGATGGGGCACAGATACGCAGTATTTT. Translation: CASSQDPTGWGTDTQYF.

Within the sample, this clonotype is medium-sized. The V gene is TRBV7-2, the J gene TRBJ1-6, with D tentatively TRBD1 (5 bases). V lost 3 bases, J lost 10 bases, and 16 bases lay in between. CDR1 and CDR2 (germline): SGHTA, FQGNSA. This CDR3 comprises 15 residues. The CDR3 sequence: CASSLGGSLRSPLHF. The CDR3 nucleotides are TGTGCCAGCAGCTTGGGGGGGAGTCTACGATCACCCCTCCACTTT.

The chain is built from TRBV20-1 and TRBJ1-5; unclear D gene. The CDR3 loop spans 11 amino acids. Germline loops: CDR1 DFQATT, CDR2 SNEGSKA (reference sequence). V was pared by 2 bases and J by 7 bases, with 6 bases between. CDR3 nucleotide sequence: TGCAGTGCTAGAATGGGACAGCCCCAGCATTTT. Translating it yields CSARMGQPQHF.

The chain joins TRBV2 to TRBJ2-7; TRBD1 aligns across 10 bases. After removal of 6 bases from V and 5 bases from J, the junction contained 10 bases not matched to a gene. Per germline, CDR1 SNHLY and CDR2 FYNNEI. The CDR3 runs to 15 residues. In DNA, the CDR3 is TGTGCCAGCAGAGGCGGGACAGGGGCTGGAAACGAGCAGTACTTC. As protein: CASRGGTGAGNEQYF.

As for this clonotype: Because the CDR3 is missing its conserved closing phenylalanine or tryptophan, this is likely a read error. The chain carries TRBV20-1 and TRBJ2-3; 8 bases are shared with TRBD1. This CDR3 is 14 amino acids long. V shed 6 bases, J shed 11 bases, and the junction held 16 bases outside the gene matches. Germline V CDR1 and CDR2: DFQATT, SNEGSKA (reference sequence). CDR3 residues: CSASGQGAYNEQYL. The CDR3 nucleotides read TGCAGTGCGAGTGGTCAGGGGGCATACAATGAGCAGTATTTG.

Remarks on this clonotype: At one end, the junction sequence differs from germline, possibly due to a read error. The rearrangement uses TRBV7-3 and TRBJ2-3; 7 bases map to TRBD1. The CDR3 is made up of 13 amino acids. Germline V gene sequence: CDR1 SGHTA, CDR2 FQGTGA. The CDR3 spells CASSSLGTDTRYF. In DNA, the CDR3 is TGTGCCAGCAGCTCCCTGGGGACAGATACGCGGTATTTT.

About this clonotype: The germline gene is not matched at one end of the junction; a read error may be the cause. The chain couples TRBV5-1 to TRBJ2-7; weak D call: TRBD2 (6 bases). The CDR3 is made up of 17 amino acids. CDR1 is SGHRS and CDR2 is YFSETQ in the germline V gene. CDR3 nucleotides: TGCGCCAGCGGCTTGACGGCTGGGACTTTCCAGATCTACGAGCGGTACTTC. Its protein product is CASGLTAGTFQIYERYF.

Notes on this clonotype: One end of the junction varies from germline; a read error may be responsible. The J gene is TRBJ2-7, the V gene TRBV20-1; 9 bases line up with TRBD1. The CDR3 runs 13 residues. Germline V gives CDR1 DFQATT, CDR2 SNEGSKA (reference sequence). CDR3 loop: CSANRQGGYERYF. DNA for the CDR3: TGCAGTGCTAACCGACAGGGGGGCTACGAGCGGTACTTC.

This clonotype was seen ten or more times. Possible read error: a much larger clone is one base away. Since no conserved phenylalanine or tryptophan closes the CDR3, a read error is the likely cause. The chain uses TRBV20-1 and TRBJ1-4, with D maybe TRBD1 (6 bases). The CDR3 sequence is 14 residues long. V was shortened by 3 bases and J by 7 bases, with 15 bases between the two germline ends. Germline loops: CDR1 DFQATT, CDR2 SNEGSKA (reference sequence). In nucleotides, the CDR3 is TGCAGTGCTAGGAGAGGGGGAGGGGGTGAAAAACTGTTTTCT. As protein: CSARRGGGGEKLFS.

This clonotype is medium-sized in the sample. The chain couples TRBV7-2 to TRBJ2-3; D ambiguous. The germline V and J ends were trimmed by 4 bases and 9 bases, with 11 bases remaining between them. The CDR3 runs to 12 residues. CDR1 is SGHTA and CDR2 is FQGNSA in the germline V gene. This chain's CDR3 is CASSSPRATQYF. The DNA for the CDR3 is TGTGCCAGCAGCTCACCTAGGGCAACGCAGTATTTT.

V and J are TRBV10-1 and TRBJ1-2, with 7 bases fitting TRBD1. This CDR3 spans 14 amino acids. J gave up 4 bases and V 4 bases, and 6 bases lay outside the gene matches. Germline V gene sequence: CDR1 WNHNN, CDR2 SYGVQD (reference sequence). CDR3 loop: CASSARTGTYGYTF. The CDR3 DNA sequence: TGCGCCAGCAGTGCCAGGACAGGTACCTATGGCTACACCTTC.

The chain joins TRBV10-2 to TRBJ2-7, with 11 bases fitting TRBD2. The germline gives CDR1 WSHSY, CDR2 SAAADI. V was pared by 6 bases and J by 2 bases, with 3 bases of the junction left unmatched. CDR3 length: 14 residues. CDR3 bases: TGCGCCAGCAGGGCGGGACTAGCGGCCTACGAGCAGTACTTC. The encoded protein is CASRAGLAAYEQYF.

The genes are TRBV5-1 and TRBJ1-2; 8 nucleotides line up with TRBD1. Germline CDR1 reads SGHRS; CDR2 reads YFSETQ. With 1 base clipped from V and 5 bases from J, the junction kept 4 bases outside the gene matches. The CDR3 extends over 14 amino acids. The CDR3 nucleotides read TGCGCCAGCAGCTTGAGGCAGGGGGCGTATGGCTACACCTTC. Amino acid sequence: CASSLRQGAYGYTF.

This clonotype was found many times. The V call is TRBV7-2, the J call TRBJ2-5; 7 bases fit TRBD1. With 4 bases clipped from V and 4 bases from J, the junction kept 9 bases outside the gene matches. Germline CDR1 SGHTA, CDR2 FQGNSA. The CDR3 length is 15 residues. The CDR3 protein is CASSYQQGLGETQYF. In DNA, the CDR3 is TGTGCCAGCAGCTACCAACAGGGGTTGGGAGAGACCCAGTACTTC.

In DNA, the CDR3 is TGCAGTGCTGGGGAGCCGGGACAGAGCGGCTACACCTTC. As protein: CSAGEPGQSGYTF. The chain uses TRBV20-1 and TRBJ1-2, with 7 bases aligning to TRBD1. Trimming at V came to 5 bases and at J to 8 bases, leaving 11 bases not matched to a gene. Germline CDR1 and CDR2: DFQATT and SNEGSKA (reference sequence). This CDR3 comprises 13 residues.

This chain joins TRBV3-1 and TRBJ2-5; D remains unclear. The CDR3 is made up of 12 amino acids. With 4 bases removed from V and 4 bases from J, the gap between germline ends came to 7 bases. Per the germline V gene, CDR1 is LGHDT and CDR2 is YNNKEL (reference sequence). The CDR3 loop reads CASSRPRETQYF. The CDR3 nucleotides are TGTGCCAGCAGCCGCCCGAGAGAGACCCAGTACTTC.

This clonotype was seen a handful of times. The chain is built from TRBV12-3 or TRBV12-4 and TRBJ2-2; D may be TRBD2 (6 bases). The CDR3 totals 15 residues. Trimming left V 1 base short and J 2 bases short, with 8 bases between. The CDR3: CASSLGGVNTGELFF. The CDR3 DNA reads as TGTGCCAGCAGTTTAGGGGGGGTTAACACCGGGGAGCTGTTTTTT.

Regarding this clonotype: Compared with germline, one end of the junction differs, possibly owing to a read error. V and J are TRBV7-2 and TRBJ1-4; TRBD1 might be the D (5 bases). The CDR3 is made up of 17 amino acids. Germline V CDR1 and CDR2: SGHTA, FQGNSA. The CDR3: CASSLVATGPLGEKLVF. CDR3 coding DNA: TGTGCCAGCAGCTTAGTGGCAACAGGCCCGCTGGGTGAAAAACTGGTTTTT.

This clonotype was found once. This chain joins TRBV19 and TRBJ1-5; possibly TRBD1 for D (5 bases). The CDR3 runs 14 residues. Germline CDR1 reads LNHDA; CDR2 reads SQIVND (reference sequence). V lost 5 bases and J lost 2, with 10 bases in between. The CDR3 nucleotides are TGTGCCAGTAGTGGGGGGGGAGGCAATCAGCCCCAGCATTTT. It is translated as CASSGGGGNQPQHF. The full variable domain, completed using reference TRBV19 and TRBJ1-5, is DGGITQSPKYLFRKEGQNVTLSCEQNLNHDAMYWYRQDPGQGLRLIYYSQIVNDFQKGDIAEGYSVSREKKESFPLTVTSAQKNPTAFYLCASSGGGGNQPQHFGDGTRLSIL.

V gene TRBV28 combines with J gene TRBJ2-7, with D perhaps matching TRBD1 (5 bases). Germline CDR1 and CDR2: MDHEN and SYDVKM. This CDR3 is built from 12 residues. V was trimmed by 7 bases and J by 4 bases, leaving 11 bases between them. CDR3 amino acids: CASTSQGYEQYF. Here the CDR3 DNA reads TGTGCCAGCACAAGTCAGGGTTACGAGCAGTACTTC.